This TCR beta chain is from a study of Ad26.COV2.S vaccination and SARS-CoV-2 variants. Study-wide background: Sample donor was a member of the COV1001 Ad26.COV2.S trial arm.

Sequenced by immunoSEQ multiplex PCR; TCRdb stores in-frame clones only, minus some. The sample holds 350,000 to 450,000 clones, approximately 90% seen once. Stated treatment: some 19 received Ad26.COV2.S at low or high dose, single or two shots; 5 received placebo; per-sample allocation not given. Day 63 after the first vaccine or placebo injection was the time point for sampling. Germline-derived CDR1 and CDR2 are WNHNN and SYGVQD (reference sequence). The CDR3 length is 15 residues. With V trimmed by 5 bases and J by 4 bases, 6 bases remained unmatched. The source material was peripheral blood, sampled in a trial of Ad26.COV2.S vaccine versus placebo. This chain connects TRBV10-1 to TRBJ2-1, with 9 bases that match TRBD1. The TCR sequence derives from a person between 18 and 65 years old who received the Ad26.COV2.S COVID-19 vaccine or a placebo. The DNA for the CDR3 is TGCGCCAGCAGTACAGGGGGCCGCCGATACAATGAGCAGTTCTTC. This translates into CASSTGGRRYNEQFF.